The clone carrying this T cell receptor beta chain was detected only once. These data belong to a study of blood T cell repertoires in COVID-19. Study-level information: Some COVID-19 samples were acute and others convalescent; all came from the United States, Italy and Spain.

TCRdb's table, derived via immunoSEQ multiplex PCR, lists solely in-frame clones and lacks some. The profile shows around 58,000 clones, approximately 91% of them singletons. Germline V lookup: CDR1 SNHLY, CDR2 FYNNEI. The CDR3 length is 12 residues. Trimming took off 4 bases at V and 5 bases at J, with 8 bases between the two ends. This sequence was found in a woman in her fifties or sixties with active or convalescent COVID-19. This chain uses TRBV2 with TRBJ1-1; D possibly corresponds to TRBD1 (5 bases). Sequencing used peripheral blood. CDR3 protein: CASSGRGTEAFF. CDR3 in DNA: TGTGCCAGCAGTGGACGGGGGACTGAAGCTTTCTTT. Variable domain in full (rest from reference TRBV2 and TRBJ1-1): EPEVTQTPSHQVTQMGQEVILRCVPISNHLYFYWYRQILGQKVEFLVSFYNNEISEKSEIFDDQFSVERPDGSNFTLKIRSTKLEDSAMYFCASSGRGTEAFFGQGTRLTVV.